The 20 T cell receptor beta chains below come from one sample, sequenced in a study of T cells in Graves' hyperthyroidism and ophthalmopathy. From RNA transcripts, TCR beta CDR3 regions were amplified. The HTBI primer set served for first-round RT-PCR of the TCR CDR3. A single record per CDR3 protein comes from TCRdb applying MiXCR to the multiplex PCR reads. The sample has around 300,000 distinct CDR3 sequences, approximately 21% seen once. Sequencing used blood. These TCRs come from a young man with Graves' ophthalmopathy.

At least ten counts were recorded for this clonotype. The chain combines TRBV20-1 with TRBJ1-1; 7 bases map to TRBD1. The CDR3 is 15 amino acids. With 6 bases clipped from V and 3 bases from J, the junction kept 13 bases outside the gene matches. Germline CDR1 DFQATT, CDR2 SNEGSKA (reference sequence). The CDR3 DNA is TGCAGTGCCCCCGGAGACAGGGCGAGGTACACTGAAGCTTTCTTT. It yields the protein CSAPGDRARYTEAFF.

This clonotype has a single count. V and J are TRBV29-1 and TRBJ2-7; TRBD1 matches at 10 bases. Germline lookup yields CDR1 SQVTM and CDR2 ANQGSEA. This CDR3 is built from 14 residues. With 5 bases clipped from V and 2 bases from J, the junction kept 6 bases outside the gene matches. The CDR3 here is CSVSRDRGPYEQYF. The CDR3 DNA reads TGCAGCGTTAGCCGGGACAGGGGCCCCTACGAGCAGTACTTC.

This clonotype has a count of ten or more. The J gene is TRBJ2-3, the V gene TRBV13, with D maybe TRBD2 (6 bases). Trimming stripped 5 bases from V and 4 bases from J, with 13 bases between. The germline CDR1 and CDR2 sequences are PRHDT and FYEKMQ (reference sequence). The CDR3 is made up of 14 amino acids. Here the CDR3 DNA reads TGTGCCAGCAGCCGAGGGGAGGTTCCAGATACGCAGTATTTT. Translation: CASSRGEVPDTQYF.

This clonotype was counted between two and nine times. CDR3 in amino acids: CAWSFTGDPDTQYF. CDR3 nucleotides: TGTGCCTGGAGTTTTACAGGAGACCCAGATACGCAGTATTTT. The V and J genes are TRBV30 and TRBJ2-3; perhaps TRBD1 as D (5 bases). Germline lookup yields CDR1 GTSNPN and CDR2 SVGIG (reference sequence). The CDR3 is made up of 14 amino acids. The V end lost 2 bases, the J end lost 4 bases, and 13 bases lay between the germline ends.

This clonotype was detected a few times. The rearrangement uses TRBV6-1 and TRBJ1-2; D unresolved. The ends were cut back, 5 bases at V and 6 bases at J, with 19 bases in the middle. The CDR3 is 15 residues long. Per the germline V gene, CDR1 is MNHNS and CDR2 is SASEGT. DNA of the CDR3: TGTGCCAGCAGTCGACAAATTCCGGACTATCATGGCTACACCTTC. Amino acids: CASSRQIPDYHGYTF.

The chain employs TRBV29-1 and TRBJ2-7; D is possibly TRBD2 (5 bases). Trimming removed 4 bases from V and 0 bases from J, with 13 bases in between. The CDR3 runs to 14 residues. Germline-derived CDR1 and CDR2 are SQVTM and ANQGSEA. The CDR3, as DNA: TGCAGCGTTGTAGATCCGGGGAGCTCCTACGAGCAGTACTTC. This sequence encodes CSVVDPGSSYEQYF.

This rearrangement joins TRBV28 to TRBJ2-1; D not certain. Trimming pared 4 bases from V and 4 bases from J, leaving 14 bases between. From germline, CDR1 is MDHEN and CDR2 SYDVKM. The CDR3 has 15 residues. Here the CDR3 reads CASSYRPGPYNEQFF. The CDR3 coding sequence is TGTGCCAGCAGTTACCGACCGGGTCCTTACAATGAGCAGTTCTTC.

The rearrangement links TRBV4-1 to TRBJ2-2; 7 bases align to TRBD2. Germline V CDR1 and CDR2: MGHRA, YSYEKL. This CDR3 region has 18 residues. Trimming at V came to 0 bases and at J to 4 bases, leaving 11 bases not matched to a gene. CDR3 in amino acids: CASSQDRRRGVGTGELFF. The CDR3 DNA follows: TGCGCCAGCAGCCAAGATCGGCGCCGGGGGGTGGGCACCGGGGAGCTGTTTTTT.

V is TRBV7-9 and J is TRBJ2-3; 13 nucleotides agree with TRBD2. The CDR3 has 20 residues. CDR1 and CDR2 from the germline V gene are SEHNR and FQNEAQ (reference sequence). V was pared by 6 bases and J by 2 bases, with 17 bases of the junction left unmatched. CDR3 in DNA: TGTGCCAGCAGAACGACTAGCGGGAGGAGAGGGGAAGTACTCACAGATACGCAGTATTTT. Residues: CASRTTSGRRGEVLTDTQYF.

The CDR3 region has the DNA TGTGCCAGCAGCCTACTGAGTCAGCCCCAGCATTTT. Residues: CASSLLSQPQHF. The rearrangement joins TRBV5-8 to TRBJ1-5; D is ambiguous. V was shortened by 4 bases and J by 6 bases, with 8 bases between the two germline ends. CDR3 length: 12 residues. Germline assignment: CDR1 SGHTS and CDR2 YDEGEE.

The chain recombines TRBV29-1 with TRBJ1-2; no reliable D call. This CDR3 is built from 12 residues. CDR1 and CDR2 from the germline V gene are SQVTM and ANQGSEA. The V end lost 5 bases, the J end lost 0 bases, and 7 bases lay between the germline ends. CDR3 sequence reads: CSVKTPNYGYTF. CDR3 coding DNA: TGCAGCGTTAAGACACCTAACTATGGCTACACCTTC.

This clonotype was seen a handful of times. J is TRBJ1-6 and V is TRBV5-1; D is unclear. Trimming took off 0 bases at V and 6 bases at J, with 7 bases between the two ends. The CDR3 runs 14 residues. The germline V gene has CDR1 SGHRS and CDR2 YFSETQ. The CDR3 region is CASSLGSSNSPLHF. In DNA form, the CDR3 reads TGCGCCAGCAGCTTGGGGTCTTCTAATTCACCCCTCCACTTT.

Concerning this clonotype: With a much larger clone just one base away, this may be a read error. The gene calls are TRBV11-2 and TRBJ2-5; no definite D call. Germline V lookup: CDR1 SGHAT, CDR2 FQNNGV. This CDR3 is built from 12 residues. CDR3: CAGSFKPETQYF. The CDR3 nucleotides read TGTGCCGGCAGCTTTAAGCCGGAGACCCAGTACTTC.

The rearrangement joins TRBV12-3 or TRBV12-4 to TRBJ2-7, with D possibly TRBD2 on 5 matching bases. The V gene lost 3 bases and the J gene lost 0 bases, with 9 bases spanning the gap. The CDR3 is 14 residues long. CDR3 protein: CASSLRGNSYEQYF. The CDR3 DNA is TGTGCCAGCAGTTTGAGAGGGAACTCCTACGAGCAGTACTTC.

This clonotype was seen more than once but under ten times. V gene TRBV7-9 combines with J gene TRBJ2-2; perhaps TRBD2 as D (6 bases). The V end was cut by 4 bases, the J end by 1 base, with 19 bases between. Per germline, CDR1 SEHNR and CDR2 FQNEAQ (reference sequence). The CDR3 has 18 amino acids. CDR3 loop: CASSSFLMGSGNTGELFF. As DNA, the CDR3 is TGTGCCAGCAGCTCATTTTTGATGGGTAGCGGGAACACCGGGGAGCTGTTTTTT.

This clonotype has a count of ten or more. This chain uses TRBV11-2 with TRBJ1-5; D is uncertain. This CDR3 has 13 amino acids. V lost 4 bases and J lost 6, with 10 bases in between. Germline V gene lookup returns CDR1 SGHAT and CDR2 FQNNGV. CDR3: CASSYGRGQPQHF. CDR3 nucleotide sequence: TGTGCCAGCAGCTACGGTCGGGGTCAGCCCCAGCATTTT.

The chain is built from TRBV12-5 and TRBJ1-5, with D uncertain. Between the trimmed V and J ends, which lost 3 bases and 0 bases, there was a span of 6 bases. The CDR3 extends over 14 amino acids. Germline V gene data show CDR1 as LGHNT and CDR2 as FRNRAP. The CDR3 reads CASGFSVSNQPQHF. DNA of the CDR3: TGTGCTAGTGGTTTCTCAGTTAGCAATCAGCCCCAGCATTTT. Full variable domain (rest looked up from reference TRBV12-5 and TRBJ1-5): DARVTQTPRHKVTEMGQEVTMRCQPILGHNTVFWYRQTMMQGLELLAYFRNRAPLDDSGMPKDRFSAEMPDATLATLKIQPSEPRDSAVYFCASGFSVSNQPQHFGDGTRLSIL.

The chain uses TRBV19 and TRBJ2-1; D possibly matches TRBD1 or TRBD2 (5 bases each). This CDR3 spans 13 amino acids. CDR1 LNHDA and CDR2 SQIVND come from the germline V gene (reference sequence). V was pared by 8 bases and J by 5 bases, with 13 bases between. The CDR3 sequence: CASWVTGHNEQFF. Here the CDR3 DNA reads TGTGCCAGTTGGGTGACGGGACACAATGAGCAGTTCTTC.

This clonotype was picked up a small number of times. A clone one base away is much larger, so this may be a read error. V gene TRBV3-1 combines with J gene TRBJ1-1; D is uncertain. The CDR3 runs 13 residues. V lost 8 bases to trimming and J lost 1 base, with 11 bases between them. CDR1 and CDR2 (germline): LGHDT, YNNKEL (reference sequence). CDR3: CASGRGENTEAFF. The CDR3, as DNA: TGTGCCAGCGGCCGTGGTGAGAACACTGAAGCTTTCTTT.

This clonotype was recorded a few times. This chain joins TRBV5-1 and TRBJ2-1; 10 nucleotides agree with TRBD2. Losses at the gene ends were 7 bases for V and 10 bases for J; bases not matched to a gene: 11. Per germline, CDR1 SGHRS and CDR2 YFSETQ. The CDR3 extends over 14 amino acids. This CDR3 reads CASQGRELAGEQFF. The CDR3 bases are TGCGCCAGCCAGGGCAGGGAACTAGCGGGAGAGCAGTTCTTC.